These 7 T cell receptor beta chains were all obtained from the same sample, sequenced in a study of blood T cell repertoires in COVID-19 (TCRdb year 2020). Libraries were made using the immunoSEQ multiplex PCR assay. TCRdb stores this immuneACCESS table with in-frame sequences only. Part of the clones is absent; in the studies checked, under half of the shortfall reflects unresolved V genes, and no reason is known for the rest. The sample table holds some 220,000 clones, of which just under 85% were seen once. The ten largest clones capture about 4% of the sample. Specimen: peripheral blood. Receptors originate from a man in his forties or fifties with acute or convalescent COVID-19.

V usage is TRBV12-5 and J usage is TRBJ1-1, with 8 bases lining up with TRBD1. V lost 0 bases, J lost 0 bases, and 9 bases stayed unmatched. This CDR3 has 18 residues. CDR1 LGHNT and CDR2 FRNRAP come from the germline V gene. The CDR3 DNA reads TGTGCTAGTGGTTTGGTACGGCAGGGGGCAAGAATGAACACTGAAGCTTTCTTT. Protein product: CASGLVRQGARMNTEAFF.

This chain uses TRBV19 with TRBJ1-3, with D maybe TRBD1 (6 bases). The CDR3 runs to 16 residues. Germline assignment: CDR1 LNHDA and CDR2 SQIVND (reference sequence). V dropped 2 bases and J dropped 0 bases, with 11 bases sitting between them. CDR3 DNA: TGTGCCAGTAGTATAACCGGGACAAGCTCTGGAAACACCATATATTTT. The encoded protein is CASSITGTSSGNTIYF.

The V call is TRBV24-1, the J call TRBJ1-2; D uncertain. V dropped 2 bases and J dropped 4 bases, with 25 bases sitting between them. The length of the CDR3 is 19 residues. CDR1 and CDR2 from the germline V gene are KGHDR and SFDVKD. CDR3 sequence reads: CATSDSRVASSLRGYGYTF. The DNA for the CDR3 is TGTGCCACCAGTGATTCCCGGGTTGCCTCGTCCCTCCGGGGCTATGGCTACACCTTC.

This chain uses TRBV10-3 with TRBJ2-1; D is possibly TRBD1 (6 bases). This CDR3 spans 15 amino acids. Trimming stripped 2 bases from V and 1 base from J, with 9 bases between. Germline loops: CDR1 ENHRY, CDR2 SYGVKD. The CDR3 reads CAISERGMSYNEQFF. Written as DNA, the CDR3 is TGTGCCATCAGTGAGAGGGGGATGTCCTACAATGAGCAGTTCTTC.

This chain connects TRBV14 to TRBJ1-1; 9 bases fit TRBD1. The CDR3 runs to 14 residues. V shed 4 bases and J 6 bases; nucleotides not matched to a gene: 6. Germline loops: CDR1 SGHDN, CDR2 FVKESK. The CDR3 bases are TGTGCCAGCAGCCGGGACAGGGTCAACCCTGAAGCTTTCTTT. It yields the protein CASSRDRVNPEAFF.

The V and J genes are TRBV7-2 and TRBJ2-5; D not certain. The ends were cut back, 10 bases at V and 5 bases at J, with 5 bases in the middle. Germline CDR1 reads SGHTA; CDR2 reads FQGNSA. The CDR3 sequence is 9 residues long. The CDR3 coding sequence is TGTGCCACCGGGGAGACCCAGTACTTC. It translates to CATGETQYF.

The rearrangement joins TRBV9 to TRBJ2-3, with 7 bases matching TRBD2. Trimming took 2 bases from V and 3 from J; bases not matched to a gene: 12. The CDR3 is 17 amino acids. Germline V gives CDR1 SGDLS, CDR2 YYNGEE. In DNA form, the CDR3 reads TGTGCCAGCAGCGTTTCCTTGGCGGGAGCGGGTACAGATACGCAGTATTTT. This encodes CASSVSLAGAGTDTQYF. The complete variable domain, with remaining parts taken from reference TRBV9 and TRBJ2-3, reads DSGVTQTPKHLITATGQRVTLRCSPRSGDLSVYWYQQSLDQGLQFLIQYYNGEERAKGNILERFSAQQFPDLHSELNLSSLELGDSALYFCASSVSLAGAGTDTQYFGPGTRLTVL.